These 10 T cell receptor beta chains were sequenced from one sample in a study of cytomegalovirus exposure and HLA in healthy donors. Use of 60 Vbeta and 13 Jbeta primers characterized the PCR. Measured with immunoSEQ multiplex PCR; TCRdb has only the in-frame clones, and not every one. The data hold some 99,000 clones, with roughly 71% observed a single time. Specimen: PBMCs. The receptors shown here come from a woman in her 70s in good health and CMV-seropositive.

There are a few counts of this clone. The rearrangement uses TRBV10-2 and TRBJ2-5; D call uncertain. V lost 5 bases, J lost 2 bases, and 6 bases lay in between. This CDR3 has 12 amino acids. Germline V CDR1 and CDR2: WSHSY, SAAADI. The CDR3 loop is CASSSVQETQYF. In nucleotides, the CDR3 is TGCGCCAGCAGTTCGGTGCAAGAGACCCAGTACTTC.

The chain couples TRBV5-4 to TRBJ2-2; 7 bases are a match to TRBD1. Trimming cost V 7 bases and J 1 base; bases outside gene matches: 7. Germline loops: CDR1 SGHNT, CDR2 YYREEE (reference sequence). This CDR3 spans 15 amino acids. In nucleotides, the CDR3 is TGTGCCAGCGAGGACAGGCAGGGGAACACCGGGGAGCTGTTTTTT. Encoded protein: CASEDRQGNTGELFF.

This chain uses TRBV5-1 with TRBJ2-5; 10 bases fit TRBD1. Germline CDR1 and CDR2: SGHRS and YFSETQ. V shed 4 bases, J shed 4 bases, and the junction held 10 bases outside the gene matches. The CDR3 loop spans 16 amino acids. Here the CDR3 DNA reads TGCGCCAGCAGCCCTTATGCCGACAGGGGGCTAGAGACCCAGTACTTC. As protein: CASSPYADRGLETQYF.

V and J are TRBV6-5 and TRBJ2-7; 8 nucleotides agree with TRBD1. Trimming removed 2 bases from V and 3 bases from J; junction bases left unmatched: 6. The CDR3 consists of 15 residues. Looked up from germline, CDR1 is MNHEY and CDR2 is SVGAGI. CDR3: CASSYGGQGNYEQYF. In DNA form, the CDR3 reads TGTGCCAGCAGTTACGGTGGACAGGGAAACTACGAGCAGTACTTC.

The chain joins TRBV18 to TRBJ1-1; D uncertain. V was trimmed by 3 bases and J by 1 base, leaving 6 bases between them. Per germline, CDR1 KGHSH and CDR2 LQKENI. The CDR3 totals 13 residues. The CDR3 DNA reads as TGTGCCAGCTCACCCAACAGGAACACTGAAGCTTTCTTT. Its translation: CASSPNRNTEAFF.

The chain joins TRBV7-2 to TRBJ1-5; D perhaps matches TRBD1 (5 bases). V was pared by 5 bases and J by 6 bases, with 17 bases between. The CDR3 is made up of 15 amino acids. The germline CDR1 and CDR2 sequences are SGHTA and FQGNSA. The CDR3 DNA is TGTGCCAGCAGCCCCAACGACAGACTCATTCAGCCCCAGCATTTT. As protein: CASSPNDRLIQPQHF.

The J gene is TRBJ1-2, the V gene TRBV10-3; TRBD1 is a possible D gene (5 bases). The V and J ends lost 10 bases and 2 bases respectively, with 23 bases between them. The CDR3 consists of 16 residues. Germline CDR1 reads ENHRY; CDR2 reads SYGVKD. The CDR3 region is CATRGSDGLGNYGYTF. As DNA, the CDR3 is TGTGCCACTAGGGGCTCCGACGGGCTGGGGAACTATGGCTACACCTTC.

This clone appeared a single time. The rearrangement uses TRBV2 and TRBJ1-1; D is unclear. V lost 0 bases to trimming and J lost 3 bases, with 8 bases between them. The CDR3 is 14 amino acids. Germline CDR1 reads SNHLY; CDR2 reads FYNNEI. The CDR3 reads CASSEAQFYTEAFF. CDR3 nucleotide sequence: TGTGCCAGCAGTGAAGCGCAGTTTTACACTGAAGCTTTCTTT.

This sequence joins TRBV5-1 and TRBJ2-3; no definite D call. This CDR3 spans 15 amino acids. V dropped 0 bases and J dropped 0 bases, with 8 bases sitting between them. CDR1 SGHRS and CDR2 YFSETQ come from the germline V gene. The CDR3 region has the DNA TGCGCCAGCAGCTTGGCACTCCGTAGCACAGATACGCAGTATTTT. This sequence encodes CASSLALRSTDTQYF.

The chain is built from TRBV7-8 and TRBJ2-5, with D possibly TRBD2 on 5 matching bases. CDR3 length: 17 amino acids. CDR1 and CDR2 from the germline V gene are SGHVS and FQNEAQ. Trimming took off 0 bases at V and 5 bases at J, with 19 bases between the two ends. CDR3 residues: CASSLATRNPRGETQYF. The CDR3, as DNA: TGTGCCAGCAGCTTAGCAACCCGAAATCCACGAGGGGAGACCCAGTACTTC.